Listed below are T cell receptor beta chains from one sample, sequenced in a study of vaccination and CD4 T cells after COVID-19. Their antigens remain unidentified. Each CDR3 protein gets one entry after TCRdb re-called the PCR reads with MiXCR. Of around 20,000 distinct CDR3 sequences listed, 54% are singletons. The sequencing sample was made of CD4+ T cells from blood, cultured in vitro. The receptors originated from a human donor who had recovered from COVID-19. Both conserved end residues are part of each CDR3. D genes are given only for firm matches. The listing skips clone size in some rows; elsewhere it reads once, few, many or a size class.

TRBV6-5	.	TRBJ1-5	.	CASSYNTDSNQPQHF	TGTGCCAGCAGTTACAACACCGATAGCAATCAGCCCCAGCATTTT
TRBV19	TRBD1	TRBJ1-5	few	CASETGAYRGQPQHF	TGTGCCAGTGAGACAGGGGCCTACAGGGGTCAGCCCCAGCATTTT
TRBV7-9	.	TRBJ1-2	few	CASSLDGALRGYTF	TGTGCCAGCAGCTTAGATGGGGCACTCCGGGGCTACACCTTC
TRBV5-1	.	TRBJ2-5	.	CASSSGQGPQETQYF	TGCGCCAGCAGCTCGGGCCAGGGTCCCCAAGAGACCCAGTACTTC
TRBV12-3/TRBV12-4	TRBD1	TRBJ2-1	.	CASSPAGQGAYNEQFF	TGTGCCAGCAGCCCCGCGGGACAGGGGGCCTACAATGAGCAGTTCTTC
TRBV11-2	TRBD2	TRBJ2-6	once	CASSLSLGLAVPTEGANVLTF	TGTGCCAGCAGCTTGTCCCTTGGACTAGCTGTACCTACGGAAGGGGCCAACGTCCTGACTTTC
TRBV2	.	TRBJ1-1	.	CASSAGLDRIEAFF	TGTGCCAGCAGCGCAGGGTTGGACAGAATTGAAGCTTTCTTT
TRBV6-1	TRBD1	TRBJ2-5	few	CASRRTGMETQYF	TGTGCCAGCAGGAGGACAGGGATGGAGACCCAGTACTTC
TRBV5-4	TRBD2	TRBJ2-1	.	CASSFKLAGVDEQFF	TGTGCCAGCAGCTTTAAGCTAGCGGGAGTCGATGAGCAGTTCTTC
TRBV20-1	TRBD1	TRBJ1-2	few	CSARDQQGAAYGYTF	TGCAGTGCTAGAGATCAACAGGGGGCTGCGTATGGCTACACCTTC
TRBV10-3	TRBD1	TRBJ2-7	.	CAISGQGTYEQYF	TGTGCCATCAGTGGACAGGGGACCTACGAGCAGTACTTC
TRBV5-1	TRBD1	TRBJ2-5	.	CASRVGQGKETQYF	TGCGCCAGCAGGGTAGGACAGGGAAAAGAGACCCAGTACTTC
TRBV10-3	.	TRBJ2-5	.	CAISDPGFQETQYF	TGTGCCATCAGTGACCCGGGGTTCCAAGAGACCCAGTACTTC
TRBV27	.	TRBJ2-6	.	CASRHRVQGGGSGANVLTF	TGTGCCAGCAGACACAGGGTGCAGGGGGGTGGCTCTGGGGCCAACGTCCTGACTTTC
TRBV6-1	TRBD1	TRBJ1-2	few	CASSVMPGTGDYGYTF	TGTGCCAGCAGCGTAATGCCCGGGACAGGGGACTATGGCTACACCTTC
TRBV2	TRBD2	TRBJ2-4	.	CASRGLLAGSNIQYF	TGTGCCAGCAGGGGATTACTAGCGGGAAGCAACATTCAGTACTTC
TRBV18	.	TRBJ1-3	.	CASSRNQGYRSGNTIYF	TGTGCCAGCTCACGAAATCAGGGGTATAGATCTGGAAACACCATATATTTT
TRBV20-1	.	TRBJ2-3	.	CSAREDRTYTDTQYF	TGCAGTGCTAGAGAGGACAGAACATACACAGATACGCAGTATTTT
TRBV7-2	.	TRBJ1-5	.	CASSPRGDQPQHF	TGTGCCAGCAGCCCTAGGGGGGATCAGCCCCAGCATTTT
TRBV7-6	.	TRBJ2-1	few	CASTPGLPGYEQFF	TGTGCCAGCACCCCGGGGCTACCGGGCTATGAGCAGTTCTTC
TRBV5-5	.	TRBJ2-2	.	CASSSDSGRSELFF	TGTGCCAGCAGCTCCGATAGCGGTCGAAGTGAGCTGTTTTTT
TRBV19	.	TRBJ1-5	.	CASTNTGTYQPQHF	TGTGCCAGTACTAACACAGGGACCTATCAGCCCCAGCATTTT
TRBV11-2	TRBD1	TRBJ1-6	.	CASSFAGGNSPLHF	TGTGCCAGCAGCTTTGCAGGGGGCAATTCACCCCTCCACTTT
TRBV19	.	TRBJ1-5	.	CASSPSWGGGYSNQPQHF	TGTGCCAGTAGTCCCTCCTGGGGTGGAGGATATAGCAATCAGCCCCAGCATTTT